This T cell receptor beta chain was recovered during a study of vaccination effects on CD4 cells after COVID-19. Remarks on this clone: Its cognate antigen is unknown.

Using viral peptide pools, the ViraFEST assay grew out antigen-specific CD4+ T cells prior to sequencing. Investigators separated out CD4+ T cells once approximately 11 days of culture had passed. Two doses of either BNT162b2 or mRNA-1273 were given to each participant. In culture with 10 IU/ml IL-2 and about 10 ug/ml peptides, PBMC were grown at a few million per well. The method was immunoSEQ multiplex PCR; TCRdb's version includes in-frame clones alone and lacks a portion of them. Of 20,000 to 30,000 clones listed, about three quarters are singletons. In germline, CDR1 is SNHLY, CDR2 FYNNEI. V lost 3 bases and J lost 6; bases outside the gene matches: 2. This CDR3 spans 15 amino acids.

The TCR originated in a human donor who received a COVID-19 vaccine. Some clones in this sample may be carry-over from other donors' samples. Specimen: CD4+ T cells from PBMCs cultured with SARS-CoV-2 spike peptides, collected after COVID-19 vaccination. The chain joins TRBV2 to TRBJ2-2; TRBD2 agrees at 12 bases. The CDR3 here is CASSDLAGGPGELFF. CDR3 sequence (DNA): TGTGCCAGCAGTGATCTAGCGGGGGGGCCCGGGGAGCTGTTTTTT.